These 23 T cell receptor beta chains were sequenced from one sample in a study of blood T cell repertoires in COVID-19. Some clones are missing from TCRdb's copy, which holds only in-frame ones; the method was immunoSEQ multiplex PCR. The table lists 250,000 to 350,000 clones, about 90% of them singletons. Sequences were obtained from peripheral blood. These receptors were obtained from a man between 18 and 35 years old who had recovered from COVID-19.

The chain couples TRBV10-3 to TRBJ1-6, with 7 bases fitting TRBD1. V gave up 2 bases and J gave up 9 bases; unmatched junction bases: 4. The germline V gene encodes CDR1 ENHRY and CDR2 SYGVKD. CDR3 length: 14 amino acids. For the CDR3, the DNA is TGTGCCATCAGTGAGCCGGACAGGAGTTCACCCCTCCACTTT. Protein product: CAISEPDRSSPLHF.

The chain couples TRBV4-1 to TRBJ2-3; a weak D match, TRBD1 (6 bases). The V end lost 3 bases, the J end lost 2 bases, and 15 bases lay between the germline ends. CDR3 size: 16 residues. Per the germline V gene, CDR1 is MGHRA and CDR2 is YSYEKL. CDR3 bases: TGCGCCAGCAGCCACGGGGCTAGGGGGTACACAGATACGCAGTATTTT. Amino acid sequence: CASSHGARGYTDTQYF.

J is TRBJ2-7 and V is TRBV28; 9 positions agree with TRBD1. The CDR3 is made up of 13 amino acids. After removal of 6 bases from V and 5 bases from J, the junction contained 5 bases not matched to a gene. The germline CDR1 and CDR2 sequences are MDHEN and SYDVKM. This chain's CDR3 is CASRGQGRDEQYF. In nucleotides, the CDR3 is TGTGCCAGCAGAGGACAGGGGAGAGACGAGCAGTACTTC.

CDR3: CASSEQGQETQYF. In nucleotides, the CDR3 is TGTGCCAGCAGTGAACAGGGCCAAGAGACCCAGTACTTC. V gene TRBV2 combines with J gene TRBJ2-5; weak D call: TRBD1 (5 bases). Trimming pared 2 bases from V and 1 base from J, leaving 5 bases between. This CDR3 has 13 residues. The germline V gene encodes CDR1 SNHLY and CDR2 FYNNEI.

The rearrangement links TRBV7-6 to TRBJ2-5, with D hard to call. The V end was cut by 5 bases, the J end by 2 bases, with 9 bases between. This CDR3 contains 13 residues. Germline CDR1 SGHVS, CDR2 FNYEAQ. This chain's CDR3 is CASSPSGQETQYF. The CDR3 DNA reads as TGTGCCAGCAGCCCCTCCGGTCAAGAGACCCAGTACTTC.

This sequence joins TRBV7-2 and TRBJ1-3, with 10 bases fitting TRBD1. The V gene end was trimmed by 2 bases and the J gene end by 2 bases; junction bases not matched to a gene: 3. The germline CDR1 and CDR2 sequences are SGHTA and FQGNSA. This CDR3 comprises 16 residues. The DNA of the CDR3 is TGTGCCAGCAGCTTACAAGGGACAGGGGCTGGAAACACCATATATTTT. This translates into CASSLQGTGAGNTIYF.

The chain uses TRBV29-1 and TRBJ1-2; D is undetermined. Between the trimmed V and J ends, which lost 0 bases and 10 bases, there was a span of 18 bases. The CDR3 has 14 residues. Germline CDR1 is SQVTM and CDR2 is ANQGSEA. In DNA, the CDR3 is TGCAGCGTTGAAGACACAGTGAGAAATTTGTACTACACCTTC. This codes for CSVEDTVRNLYYTF. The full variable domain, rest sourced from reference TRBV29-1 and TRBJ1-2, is SAVISQKPSRDICQRGTSLTIQCQVDSQVTMMFWYRQQPGQSLTLIATANQGSEATYESGFVIDKFPISRPNLTFSTLTVSNMSPEDSSIYLCSVEDTVRNLYYTFGSGTRLTVV.

The CDR3 coding sequence is TGTGCCAGCTCATCCCAGGACTCCGCAGATACGCAGTATTTT. Residues: CASSSQDSADTQYF. This chain uses TRBV18 with TRBJ2-3; D possibly corresponds to TRBD2 (5 bases). Per germline, CDR1 KGHSH and CDR2 LQKENI. This CDR3 has 14 residues. Between the trimmed V and J ends, which lost 5 bases and 4 bases, there was a span of 13 bases. The full variable domain, completed using reference TRBV18 and TRBJ2-3, is NAGVMQNPRHLVRRRGQEARLRCSPMKGHSHVYWYRQLPEEGLKFMVYLQKENIIDESGMPKERFSAEFPKEGPSILRIQQVVRGDSAAYFCASSSQDSADTQYFGPGTRLTVL.

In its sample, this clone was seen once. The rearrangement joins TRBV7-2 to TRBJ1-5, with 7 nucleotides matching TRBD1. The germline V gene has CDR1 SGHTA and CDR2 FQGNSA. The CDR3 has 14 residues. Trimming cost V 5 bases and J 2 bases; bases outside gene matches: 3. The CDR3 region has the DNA TGTGCCAGCAGCCCCAGGGGGGGCAATCAGCCCCAGCATTTT. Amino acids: CASSPRGGNQPQHF.

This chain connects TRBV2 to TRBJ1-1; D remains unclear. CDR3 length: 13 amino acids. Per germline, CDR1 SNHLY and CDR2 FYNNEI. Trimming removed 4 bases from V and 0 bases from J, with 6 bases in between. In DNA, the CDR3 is TGTGCCAGCAGTGTCCATTTGAACACTGAAGCTTTCTTT. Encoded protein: CASSVHLNTEAFF.

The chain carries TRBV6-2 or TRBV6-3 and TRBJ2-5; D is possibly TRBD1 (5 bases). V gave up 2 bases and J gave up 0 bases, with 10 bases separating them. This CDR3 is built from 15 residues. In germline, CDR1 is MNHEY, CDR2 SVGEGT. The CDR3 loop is CASSYGPTDQETQYF. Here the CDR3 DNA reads TGTGCCAGCAGTTACGGGCCGACAGACCAAGAGACCCAGTACTTC.

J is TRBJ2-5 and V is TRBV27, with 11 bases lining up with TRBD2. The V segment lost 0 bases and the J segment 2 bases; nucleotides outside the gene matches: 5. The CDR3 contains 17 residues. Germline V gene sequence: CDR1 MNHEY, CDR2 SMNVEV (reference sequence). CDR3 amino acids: CASSLSSGTSGQETQYF. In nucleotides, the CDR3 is TGTGCCAGCAGTTTATCCTCCGGGACTAGCGGACAAGAGACCCAGTACTTC.

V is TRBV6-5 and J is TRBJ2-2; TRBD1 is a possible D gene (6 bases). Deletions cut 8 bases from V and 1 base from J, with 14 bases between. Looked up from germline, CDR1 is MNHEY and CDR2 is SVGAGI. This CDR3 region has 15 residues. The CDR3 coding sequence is TGTGCCAGCCAACCCCGGACAGTGAACACCGGGGAGCTGTTTTTT. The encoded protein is CASQPRTVNTGELFF.

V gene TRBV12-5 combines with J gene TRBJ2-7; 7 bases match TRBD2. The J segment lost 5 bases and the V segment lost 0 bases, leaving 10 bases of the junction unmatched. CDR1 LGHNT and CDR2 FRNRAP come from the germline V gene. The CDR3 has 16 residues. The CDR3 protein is CASGLVLGGESNEQYF. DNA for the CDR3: TGTGCTAGTGGTTTGGTACTTGGGGGGGAATCCAACGAGCAGTACTTC.

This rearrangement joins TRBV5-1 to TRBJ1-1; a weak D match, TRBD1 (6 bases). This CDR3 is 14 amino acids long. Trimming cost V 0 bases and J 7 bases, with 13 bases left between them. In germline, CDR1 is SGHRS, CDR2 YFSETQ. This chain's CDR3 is CASSLGGPYNEAFF. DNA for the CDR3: TGCGCCAGCAGCTTGGGGGGGCCCTATAATGAAGCTTTCTTT.

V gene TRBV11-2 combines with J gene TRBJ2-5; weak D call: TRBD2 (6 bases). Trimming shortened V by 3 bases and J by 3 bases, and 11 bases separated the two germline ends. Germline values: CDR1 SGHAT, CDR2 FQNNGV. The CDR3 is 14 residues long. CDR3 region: CASSFTTGEETQYF. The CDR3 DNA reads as TGTGCCAGCAGCTTTACGACGGGGGAAGAGACCCAGTACTTC. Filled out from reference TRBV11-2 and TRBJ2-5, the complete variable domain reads EAGVAQSPRYKIIEKRQSVAFWCNPISGHATLYWYQQILGQGPKLLIQFQNNGVVDDSQLPKDRFSAERLKGVDSTLKIQPAKLEDSAVYLCASSFTTGEETQYFGPGTRLLVL.

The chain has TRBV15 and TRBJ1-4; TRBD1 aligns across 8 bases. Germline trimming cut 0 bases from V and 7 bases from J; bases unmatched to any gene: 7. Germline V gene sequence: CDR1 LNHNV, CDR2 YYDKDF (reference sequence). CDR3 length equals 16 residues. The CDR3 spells CATSRDRTGLGEKLFF. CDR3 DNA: TGTGCCACCAGCAGAGATCGGACAGGGTTGGGTGAAAAACTGTTTTTT. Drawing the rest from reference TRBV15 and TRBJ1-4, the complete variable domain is DAMVIQNPRYQVTQFGKPVTLSCSQTLNHNVMYWYQQKSSQAPKLLFHYYDKDFNNEADTPDNFQSRRPNTSFCFLDIRSPGLGDTAMYLCATSRDRTGLGEKLFFGSGTQLSVL.

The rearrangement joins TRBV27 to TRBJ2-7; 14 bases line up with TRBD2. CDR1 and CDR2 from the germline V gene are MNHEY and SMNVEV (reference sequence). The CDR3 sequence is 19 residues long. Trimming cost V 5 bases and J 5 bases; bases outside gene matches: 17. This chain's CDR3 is CASSKVLDSGLAGGHEQYF. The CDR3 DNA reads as TGTGCCAGCAGTAAGGTGCTCGACAGTGGACTAGCGGGAGGACACGAGCAGTACTTC.

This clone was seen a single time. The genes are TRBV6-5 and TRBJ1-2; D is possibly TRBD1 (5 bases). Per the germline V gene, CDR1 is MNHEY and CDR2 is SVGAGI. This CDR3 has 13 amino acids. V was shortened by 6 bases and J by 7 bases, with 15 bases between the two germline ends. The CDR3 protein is CASSLGGVVGYTF. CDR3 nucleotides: TGTGCCAGCAGCCTCGGGGGTGTGGTTGGCTACACCTTC.

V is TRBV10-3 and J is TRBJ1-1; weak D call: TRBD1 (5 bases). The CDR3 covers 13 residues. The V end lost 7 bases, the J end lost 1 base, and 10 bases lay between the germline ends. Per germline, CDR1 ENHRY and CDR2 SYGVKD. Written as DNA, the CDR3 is TGTGCCATCATGGGGCAGGCGAACACTGAAGCTTTCTTT. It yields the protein CAIMGQANTEAFF.

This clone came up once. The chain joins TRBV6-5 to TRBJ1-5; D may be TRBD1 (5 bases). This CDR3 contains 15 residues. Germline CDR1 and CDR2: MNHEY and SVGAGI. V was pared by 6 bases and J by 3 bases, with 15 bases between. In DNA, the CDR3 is TGTGCCAGCAGCCGTACAGGAGCTCTCAATCAGCCCCAGCATTTT. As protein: CASSRTGALNQPQHF.

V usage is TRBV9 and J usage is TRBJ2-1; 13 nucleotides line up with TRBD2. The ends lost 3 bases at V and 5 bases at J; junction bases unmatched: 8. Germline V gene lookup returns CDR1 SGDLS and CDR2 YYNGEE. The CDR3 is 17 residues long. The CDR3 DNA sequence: TGTGCCAGCAGCGGACTGGGACTAGCGGGACCGAACAATGAGCAGTTCTTC. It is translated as CASSGLGLAGPNNEQFF.

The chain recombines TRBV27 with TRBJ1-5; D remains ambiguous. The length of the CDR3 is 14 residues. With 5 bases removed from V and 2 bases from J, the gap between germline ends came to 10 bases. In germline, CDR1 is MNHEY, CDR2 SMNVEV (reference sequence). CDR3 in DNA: TGTGCCAGCAGTCCGAGGTTGGGCAATCAGCCCCAGCATTTT. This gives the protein CASSPRLGNQPQHF.